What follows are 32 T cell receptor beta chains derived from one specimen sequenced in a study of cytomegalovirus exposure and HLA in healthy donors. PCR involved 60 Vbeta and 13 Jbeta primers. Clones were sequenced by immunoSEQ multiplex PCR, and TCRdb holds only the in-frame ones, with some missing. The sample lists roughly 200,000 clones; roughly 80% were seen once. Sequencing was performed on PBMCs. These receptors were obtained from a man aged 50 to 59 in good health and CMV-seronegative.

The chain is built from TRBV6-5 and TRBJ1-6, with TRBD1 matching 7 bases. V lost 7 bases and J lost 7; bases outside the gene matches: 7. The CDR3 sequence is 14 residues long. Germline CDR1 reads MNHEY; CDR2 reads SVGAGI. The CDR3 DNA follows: TGTGCCAGCAATCGTGACAGGGAGAATTCACCCCTCCACTTT. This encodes CASNRDRENSPLHF.

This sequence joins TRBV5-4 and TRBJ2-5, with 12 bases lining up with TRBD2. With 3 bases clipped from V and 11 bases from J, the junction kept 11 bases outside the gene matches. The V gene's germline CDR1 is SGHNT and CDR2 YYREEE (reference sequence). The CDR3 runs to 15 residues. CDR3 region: CASSYLAGGPHEQYF. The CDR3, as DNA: TGTGCCAGCAGCTATCTAGCGGGAGGGCCACATGAGCAGTACTTC.

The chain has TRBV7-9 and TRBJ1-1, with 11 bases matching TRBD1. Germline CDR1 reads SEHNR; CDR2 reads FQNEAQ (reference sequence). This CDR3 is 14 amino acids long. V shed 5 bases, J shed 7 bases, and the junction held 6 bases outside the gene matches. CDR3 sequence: CASSGGDRGFEAFF. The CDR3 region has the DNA TGTGCCAGCAGCGGGGGGGACAGGGGGTTTGAAGCTTTCTTT.

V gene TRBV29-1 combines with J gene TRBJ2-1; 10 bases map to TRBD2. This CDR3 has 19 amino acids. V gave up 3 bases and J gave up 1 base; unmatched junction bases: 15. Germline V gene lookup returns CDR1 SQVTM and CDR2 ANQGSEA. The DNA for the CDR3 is TGCAGCGTTGACGGGCTAGCGGGAGCTCCTGGTACGTCCTACAATGAGCAGTTCTTC. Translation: CSVDGLAGAPGTSYNEQFF.

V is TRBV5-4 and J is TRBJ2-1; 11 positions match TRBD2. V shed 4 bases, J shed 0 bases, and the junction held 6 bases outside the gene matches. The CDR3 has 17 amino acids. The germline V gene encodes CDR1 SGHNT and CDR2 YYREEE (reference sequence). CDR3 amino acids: CASSRTSGYSSYNEQFF. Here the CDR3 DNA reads TGTGCCAGCAGCCGGACTAGCGGGTACAGCTCCTACAATGAGCAGTTCTTC.

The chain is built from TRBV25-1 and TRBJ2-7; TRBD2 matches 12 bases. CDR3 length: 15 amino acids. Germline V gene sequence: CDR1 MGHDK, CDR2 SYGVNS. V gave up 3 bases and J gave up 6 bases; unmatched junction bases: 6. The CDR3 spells CASSDLASGRGEQYF. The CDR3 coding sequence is TGTGCCAGCAGTGATTTGGCTAGCGGGAGGGGCGAGCAGTACTTC.

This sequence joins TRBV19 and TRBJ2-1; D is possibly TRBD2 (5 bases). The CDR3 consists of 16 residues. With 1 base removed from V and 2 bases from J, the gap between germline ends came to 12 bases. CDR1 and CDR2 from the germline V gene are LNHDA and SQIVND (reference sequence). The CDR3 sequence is CASSIVSSGPYNEQFF. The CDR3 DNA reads TGTGCCAGTAGTATAGTTTCGAGCGGTCCCTACAATGAGCAGTTCTTC.

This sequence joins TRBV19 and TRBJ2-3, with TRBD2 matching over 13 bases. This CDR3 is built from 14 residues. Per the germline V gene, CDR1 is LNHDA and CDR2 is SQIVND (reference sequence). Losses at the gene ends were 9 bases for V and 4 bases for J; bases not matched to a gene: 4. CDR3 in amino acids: CASSGTSGADTQYF. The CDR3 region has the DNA TGTGCCAGCTCCGGGACTAGCGGGGCAGATACGCAGTATTTT.

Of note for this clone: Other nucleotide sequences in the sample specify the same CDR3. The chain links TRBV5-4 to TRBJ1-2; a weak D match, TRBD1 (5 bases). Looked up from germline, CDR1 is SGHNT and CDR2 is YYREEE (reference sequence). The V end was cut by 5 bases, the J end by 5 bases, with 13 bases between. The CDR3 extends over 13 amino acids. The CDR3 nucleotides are TGTGCCAGCAGTCCCGACAGATCATATGGCTACACCTTC. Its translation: CASSPDRSYGYTF.

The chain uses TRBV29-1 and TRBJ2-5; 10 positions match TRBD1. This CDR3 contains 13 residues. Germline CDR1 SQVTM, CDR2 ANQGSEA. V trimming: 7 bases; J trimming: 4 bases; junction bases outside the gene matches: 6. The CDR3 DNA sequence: TGCAGCGCGGGCCGGGACAGGGGAGAGACCCAGTACTTC. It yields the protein CSAGRDRGETQYF.

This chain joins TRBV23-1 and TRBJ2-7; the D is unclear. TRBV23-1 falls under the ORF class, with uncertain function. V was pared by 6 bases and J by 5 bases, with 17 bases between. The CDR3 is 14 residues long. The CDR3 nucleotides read TGCGCCAGCAGCCCCCTTTCCCTCCTACACGAGCAGTACTTC. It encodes CASSPLSLLHEQYF.

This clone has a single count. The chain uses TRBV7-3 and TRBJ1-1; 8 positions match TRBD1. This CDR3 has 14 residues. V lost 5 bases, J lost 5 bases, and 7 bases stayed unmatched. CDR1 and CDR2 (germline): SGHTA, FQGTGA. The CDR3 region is CASSPTGQETEAFF. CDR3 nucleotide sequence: TGTGCCAGCAGCCCAACGGGACAGGAGACTGAAGCTTTCTTT.

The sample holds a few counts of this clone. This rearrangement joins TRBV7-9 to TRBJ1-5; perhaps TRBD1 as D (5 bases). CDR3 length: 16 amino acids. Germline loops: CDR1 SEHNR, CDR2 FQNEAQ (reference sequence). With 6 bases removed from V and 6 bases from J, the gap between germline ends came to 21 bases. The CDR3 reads CASSQGRWGEGQPQHF. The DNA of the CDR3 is TGTGCCAGCAGTCAAGGTCGGTGGGGGGAAGGTCAGCCCCAGCATTTT. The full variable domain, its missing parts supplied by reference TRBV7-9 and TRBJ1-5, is DTGVSQNPRHKITKRGQNVTFRCDPISEHNRLYWYRQTLGQGPEFLTYFQNEAQLEKSRLLSDRFSAERPKGSFSTLEIQRTEQGDSAMYLCASSQGRWGEGQPQHFGDGTRLSIL.

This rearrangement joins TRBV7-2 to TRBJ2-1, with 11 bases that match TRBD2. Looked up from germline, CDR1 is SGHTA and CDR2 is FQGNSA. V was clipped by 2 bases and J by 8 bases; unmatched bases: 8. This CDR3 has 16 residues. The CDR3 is CASSLRLAGGGDEQFF. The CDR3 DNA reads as TGTGCCAGCAGCTTACGGCTAGCGGGGGGAGGCGATGAGCAGTTCTTC.

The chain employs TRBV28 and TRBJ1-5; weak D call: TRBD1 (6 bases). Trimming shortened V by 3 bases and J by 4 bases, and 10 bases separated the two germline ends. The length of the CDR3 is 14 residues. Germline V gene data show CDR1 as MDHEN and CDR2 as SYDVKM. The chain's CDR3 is CASSFTGKNQPQHF. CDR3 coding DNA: TGTGCCAGCAGTTTTACAGGGAAGAATCAGCCCCAGCATTTT.

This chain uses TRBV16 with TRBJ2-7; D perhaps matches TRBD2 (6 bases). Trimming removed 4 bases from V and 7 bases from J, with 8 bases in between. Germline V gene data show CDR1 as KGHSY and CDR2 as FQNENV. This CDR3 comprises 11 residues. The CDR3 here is CASSPAGEQYF. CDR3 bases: TGTGCCAGCAGCCCCGCGGGAGAGCAGTACTTC.

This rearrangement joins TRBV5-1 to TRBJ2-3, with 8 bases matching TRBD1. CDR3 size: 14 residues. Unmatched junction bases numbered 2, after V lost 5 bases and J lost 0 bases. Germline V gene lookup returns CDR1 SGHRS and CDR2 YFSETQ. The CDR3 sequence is CASRTGASTDTQYF. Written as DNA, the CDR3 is TGCGCCAGCAGGACAGGGGCGAGCACAGATACGCAGTATTTT.

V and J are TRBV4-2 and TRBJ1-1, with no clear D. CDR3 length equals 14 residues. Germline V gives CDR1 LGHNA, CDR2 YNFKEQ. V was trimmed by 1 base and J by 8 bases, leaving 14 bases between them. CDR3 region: CASSQAPAKSEAFF. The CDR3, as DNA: TGTGCCAGCAGCCAAGCCCCCGCTAAATCCGAAGCTTTCTTT.

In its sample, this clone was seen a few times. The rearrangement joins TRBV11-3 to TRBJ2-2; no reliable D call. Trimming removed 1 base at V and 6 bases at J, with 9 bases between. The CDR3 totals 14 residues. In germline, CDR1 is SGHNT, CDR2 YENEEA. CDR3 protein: CASSLGLYAGELFF. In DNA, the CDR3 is TGTGCCAGCAGCTTAGGACTTTACGCCGGGGAGCTGTTTTTT. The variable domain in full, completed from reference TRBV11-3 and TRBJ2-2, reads EAGVVQSPRYKIIEKKQPVAFWCNPISGHNTLYWYLQNLGQGPELLIRYENEEAVDDSQLPKDRFSAERLKGVDSTLKIQPAELGDSAVYLCASSLGLYAGELFFGEGSRLTVL.

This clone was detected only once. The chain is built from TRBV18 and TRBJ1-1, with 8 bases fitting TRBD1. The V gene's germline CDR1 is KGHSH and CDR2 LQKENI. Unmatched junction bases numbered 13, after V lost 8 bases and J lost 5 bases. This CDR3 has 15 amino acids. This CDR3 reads CASPPETGARTEAFF. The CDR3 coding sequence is TGTGCCAGCCCCCCGGAGACAGGGGCGCGGACTGAAGCTTTCTTT. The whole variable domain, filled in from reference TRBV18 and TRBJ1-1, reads NAGVMQNPRHLVRRRGQEARLRCSPMKGHSHVYWYRQLPEEGLKFMVYLQKENIIDESGMPKERFSAEFPKEGPSILRIQQVVRGDSAAYFCASPPETGARTEAFFGQGTRLTVV.

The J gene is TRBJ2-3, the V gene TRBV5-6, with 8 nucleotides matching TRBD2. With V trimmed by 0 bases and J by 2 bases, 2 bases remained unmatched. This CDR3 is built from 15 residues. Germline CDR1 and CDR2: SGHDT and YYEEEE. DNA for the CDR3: TGTGCCAGCAGCTTGGAGCGGGGGATCACAGATACGCAGTATTTT. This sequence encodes CASSLERGITDTQYF.

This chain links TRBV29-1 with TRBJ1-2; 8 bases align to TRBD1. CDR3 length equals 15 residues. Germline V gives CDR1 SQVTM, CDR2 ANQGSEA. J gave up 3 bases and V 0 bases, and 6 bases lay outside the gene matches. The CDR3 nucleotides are TGCAGCGTTGAAGAGTGGGCAGGGGGCGACTATGGCTACACCTTC. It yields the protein CSVEEWAGGDYGYTF.

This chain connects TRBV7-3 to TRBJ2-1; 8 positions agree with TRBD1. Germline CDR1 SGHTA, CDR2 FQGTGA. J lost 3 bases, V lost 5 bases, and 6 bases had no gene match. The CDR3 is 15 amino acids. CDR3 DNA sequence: TGTGCCAGCAGCCCAGGACAGGGTGGCTACAATGAGCAGTTCTTC. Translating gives CASSPGQGGYNEQFF.

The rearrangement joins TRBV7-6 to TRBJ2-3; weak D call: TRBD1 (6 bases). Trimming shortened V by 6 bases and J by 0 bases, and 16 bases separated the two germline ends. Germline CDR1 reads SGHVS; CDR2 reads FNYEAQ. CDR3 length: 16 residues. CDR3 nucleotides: TGTGCCAGCAGACAACAGGGCAAACCTAGCACAGATACGCAGTATTTT. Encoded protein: CASRQQGKPSTDTQYF.

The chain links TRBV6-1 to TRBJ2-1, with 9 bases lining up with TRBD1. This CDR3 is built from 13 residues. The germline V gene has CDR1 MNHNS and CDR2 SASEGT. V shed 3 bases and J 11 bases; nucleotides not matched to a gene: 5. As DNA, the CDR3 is TGTGCCAGCAGTGAGTTCGGGACAGGGAAGCAGTTCTTC. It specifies CASSEFGTGKQFF.

CDR3 in amino acids: CASSQERTANTEAFF. In DNA, the CDR3 is TGTGCCAGCAGCCAAGAAAGGACAGCTAACACTGAAGCTTTCTTT. The chain carries TRBV14 and TRBJ1-1; a weak D match, TRBD1 (6 bases). This CDR3 has 15 residues. CDR1 is SGHDN and CDR2 is FVKESK in the germline V gene. V lost 0 bases to trimming and J lost 2 bases, with 10 bases between them.

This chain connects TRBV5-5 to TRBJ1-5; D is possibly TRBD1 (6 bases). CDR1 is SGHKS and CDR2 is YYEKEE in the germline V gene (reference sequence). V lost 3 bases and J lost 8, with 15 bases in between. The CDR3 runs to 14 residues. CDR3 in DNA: TGTGCCAGCAGCTCGACAGGAGTCGGGGAGCCCCAGCATTTT. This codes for CASSSTGVGEPQHF.

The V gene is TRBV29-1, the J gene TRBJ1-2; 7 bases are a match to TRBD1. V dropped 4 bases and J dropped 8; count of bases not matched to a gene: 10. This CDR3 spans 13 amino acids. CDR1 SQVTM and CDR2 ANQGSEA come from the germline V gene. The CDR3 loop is CSVVLQGVSGYTF. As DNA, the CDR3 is TGCAGCGTTGTACTGCAGGGGGTATCCGGCTACACCTTC. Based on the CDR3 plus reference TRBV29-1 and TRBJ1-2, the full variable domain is SAVISQKPSRDICQRGTSLTIQCQVDSQVTMMFWYRQQPGQSLTLIATANQGSEATYESGFVIDKFPISRPNLTFSTLTVSNMSPEDSSIYLCSVVLQGVSGYTFGSGTRLTVV.

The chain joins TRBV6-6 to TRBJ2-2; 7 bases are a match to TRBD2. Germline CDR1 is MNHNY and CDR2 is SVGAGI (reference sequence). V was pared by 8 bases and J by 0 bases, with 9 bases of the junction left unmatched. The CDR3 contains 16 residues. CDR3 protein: CASSRGEGANTGELFF. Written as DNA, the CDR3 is TGTGCCAGCTCCCGAGGGGAGGGCGCGAACACCGGGGAGCTGTTTTTT.

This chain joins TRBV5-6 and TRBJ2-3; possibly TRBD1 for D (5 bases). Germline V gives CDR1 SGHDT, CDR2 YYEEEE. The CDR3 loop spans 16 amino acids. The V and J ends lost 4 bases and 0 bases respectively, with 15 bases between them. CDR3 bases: TGTGCCAGCAGCGCAGGGCGGAGAACTAGCACAGATACGCAGTATTTT. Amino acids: CASSAGRRTSTDTQYF.

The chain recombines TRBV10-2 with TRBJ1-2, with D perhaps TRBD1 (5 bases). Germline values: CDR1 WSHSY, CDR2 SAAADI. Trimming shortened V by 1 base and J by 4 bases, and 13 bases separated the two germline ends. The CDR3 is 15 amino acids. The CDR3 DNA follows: TGCGCCAGCAGTGAGTTCGCGACAGAAGCCTATGGCTACACCTTC. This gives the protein CASSEFATEAYGYTF.

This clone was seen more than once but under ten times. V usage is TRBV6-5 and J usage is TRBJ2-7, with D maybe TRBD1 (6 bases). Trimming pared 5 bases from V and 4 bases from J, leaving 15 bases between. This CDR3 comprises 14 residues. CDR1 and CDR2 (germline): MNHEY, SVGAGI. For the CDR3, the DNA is TGTGCCAGCAGTGGTGGCGACAGGACGTACGAGCAGTACTTC. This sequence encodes CASSGGDRTYEQYF.